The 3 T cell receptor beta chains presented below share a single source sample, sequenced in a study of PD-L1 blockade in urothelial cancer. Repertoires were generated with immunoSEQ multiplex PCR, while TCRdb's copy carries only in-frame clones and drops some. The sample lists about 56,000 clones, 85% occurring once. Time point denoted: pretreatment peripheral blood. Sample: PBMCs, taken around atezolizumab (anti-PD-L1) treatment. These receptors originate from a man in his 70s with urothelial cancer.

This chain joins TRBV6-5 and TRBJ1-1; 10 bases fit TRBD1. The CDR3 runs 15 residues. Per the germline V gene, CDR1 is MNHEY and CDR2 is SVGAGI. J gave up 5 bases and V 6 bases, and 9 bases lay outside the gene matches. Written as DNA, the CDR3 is TGTGCCAGCAGCCAGAGAAGGGACAGGGGAACTGAAGCTTTCTTT. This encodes CASSQRRDRGTEAFF.

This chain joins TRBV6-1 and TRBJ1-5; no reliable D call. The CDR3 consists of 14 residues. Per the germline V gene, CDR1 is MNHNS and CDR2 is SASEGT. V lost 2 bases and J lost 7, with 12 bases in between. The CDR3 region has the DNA TGTGCCAGCAGTGAACGGAGTGAGGGACAGCCCCAGCATTTT. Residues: CASSERSEGQPQHF.

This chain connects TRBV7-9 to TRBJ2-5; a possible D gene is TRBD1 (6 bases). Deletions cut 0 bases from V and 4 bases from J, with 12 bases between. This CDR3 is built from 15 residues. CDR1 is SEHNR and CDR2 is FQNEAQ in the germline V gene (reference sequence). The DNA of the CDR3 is TGTGCCAGCAGCTTAGCGGCAGGGGCTACAGAGACCCAGTACTTC. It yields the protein CASSLAAGATETQYF.